What follows describes a single T cell receptor beta chain. There are a few counts of this clonotype. What antigen it recognizes has not been identified. Nothing much larger sits one base from this clone, and base qualities are not available. For sequencing, an Illumina NovaSeq 6000 was employed. cDNA libraries for TCRalpha and TCRbeta were prepared by 5'RACE using constant-segment primers, with sample barcodes and unique molecular identifiers added. RNA was extracted from every sample with Trizol reagent. Amplification of the libraries took two PCR steps, and the second step added a second sample barcode plus Illumina TruSeq adapters. Sequencing of libraries was performed on an Illumina NovaSeq with 2 x 150 bp paired-end reads. The authors' analysis ran thus. With migec v1.2.7, reads were demultiplexed and then collapsed into UMI-guided consensus sequences. With mixcr v2.1.11, UMI consensuses were aligned to TRA and TRB V and J templates and assembled into clonotypes. Clonotypes were classified as expanded or contracted when called significant by both edgeR and NoisET, with noise models trained on biological replicates. For edgeR calls, the thresholds were a false discovery rate-adjusted p below 0.01 and a log2 fold-change of 1. As an exploratory analysis of dynamics, max-normalized trajectories of the 1000 most abundant clonotypes were examined with PCA combined with hierarchical clustering. The CD4 or CD8 phenotype of responding clones was assigned using the separately sequenced CD4+ and CD8+ repertoires. In-frame beta chains were kept once TCRdb had trimmed the public reads at Q25 with fastp and called clones with MiXCR. CDR3 protein duplicates are merged, each entry listing the most common genes and DNA. The V and J calls follow TCRdb's processing rather than the paper's. This sample lists 400,000 to 450,000 distinct CDR3 sequences; about 20% were detected once. In total, the top ten clones hold roughly 21% of the sample.

The germline V gene specifies MNHEY as CDR1 and SVGAGI as CDR2. From its cysteine to its valine, the CDR3 spans 11 amino acids. Left in the record is the CDR3 DNA by itself, 33 bases read in frame from the first base. V drops 9 bases and J drops 6 bases, leaving 12 bases in between. The sample originates from a study of T-cell memory formation after mild COVID-19 (dated by TCRdb to about 2021). General notes on the study: Most TCR sequence clusters were specific to one of the two donors. Two young, previously healthy adult volunteers made up the cohort, one male and one female. T-cell clones expanding and contracting after mild COVID-19 in two donors were tracked by longitudinal TCRalpha and TCRbeta repertoire sequencing. The paper as a whole reports these results and caveats: From day 15 to 85, contracting clones showed balanced CD4/CD8 phenotypes, whereas a second wave of clones that expanded from day 15 to 37 leaned towards CD4+. The study covered only a couple of mild cases, and larger cohorts including severe cases with pre-infection samples were considered necessary. Some responding clones were found in pre-infection memory, which suggests that pre-existing cross-reactive memory T cells took part in the SARS-CoV-2 response. Contracting CD4+ clones appeared mostly in the CM and EM memory subsets, whereas CD8+ clones were enriched in EMRA. SARS-CoV-2 specificity was not confirmed for the second-wave clones peaking on day 37.

PBMCs were isolated by Ficoll-Paque density gradient centrifugation. The specimen was PBMCs or a T cell subset sorted from them (not recorded which). This TCR was recovered from a man in his late teens or twenties who had mild COVID-19 (a few samples of this study predate the infection). The sample titles of this study are shuffled in the database, so cell type and time point are left out; the donor was told from shared clones. Recombination joined TRBV6-5 with TRBJ2-7; a tentative D call is TRBD1 (5 bases match). The CDR3 has the sequence CARVQGAEQYV. The DNA sequence follows: TGTGCCAGGGTGCAGGGCGCCGAGCAGTACGTC.